The 32 T cell receptor beta chains below were found in one sample sequenced in a study of T cell changes during pregnancy in multiple sclerosis. Clones were read by immunoSEQ multiplex PCR, and TCRdb kept only the in-frame ones, dropping some. The sample has 64,000 or so clones, about 90% seen once. Sequenced material: peripheral blood, taken in the first trimester of pregnancy. The receptors were sampled from a female donor with multiple sclerosis, enrolled in a pregnancy study.

A single count supports this clone. The rearrangement uses TRBV10-3 and TRBJ1-1; 10 bases fit TRBD1. CDR1 is ENHRY and CDR2 is SYGVKD in the germline V gene. This CDR3 spans 13 amino acids. Trimming cost V 11 bases and J 2 bases; bases outside gene matches: 5. CDR3 protein: CASGQGENTEAFF. The CDR3 DNA is TGTGCCTCCGGACAGGGGGAAAACACTGAAGCTTTCTTT.

This clone was found once. This chain connects TRBV6-5 to TRBJ2-7; TRBD2 matches 10 bases. Germline V gene sequence: CDR1 MNHEY, CDR2 SVGAGI. Trimming removed 5 bases from V and 5 bases from J; junction bases left unmatched: 6. The CDR3 is made up of 14 amino acids. The DNA of the CDR3 is TGTGCCAGCAGTCGTACAGGGACTAGCGACGAGCAGTACTTC. Its translation: CASSRTGTSDEQYF.

The V and J genes are TRBV5-4 and TRBJ1-4; 9 bases are a match to TRBD1. V shed 4 bases and J 7 bases; nucleotides not matched to a gene: 8. CDR3 length equals 15 residues. Germline assignment: CDR1 SGHNT and CDR2 YYREEE (reference sequence). The CDR3 region has the DNA TGTGCCAGCAGCGGGACAGGGTTTGGTAGTGAAAAACTGTTTTTT. Translation gives CASSGTGFGSEKLFF. Full variable domain (outside the CDR3, taken from reference TRBV5-4 and TRBJ1-4): ETGVTQSPTHLIKTRGQQVTLRCSSQSGHNTVSWYQQALGQGPQFIFQYYREEENGRGNFPPRFSGLQFPNYSSELNVNALELDDSALYLCASSGTGFGSEKLFFGSGTQLSVL.

This clone was seen more than once but under ten times. The V gene is TRBV6-4, the J gene TRBJ2-3, with 11 bases matching TRBD2. CDR1 and CDR2 from the germline V gene are MRHNA and SNTAGT. The CDR3 length is 14 residues. V dropped 4 bases and J dropped 4; count of bases not matched to a gene: 1. CDR3 sequence reads: CASSALAGADTQYF. The CDR3 nucleotides read TGTGCCAGCAGTGCACTAGCGGGAGCAGATACGCAGTATTTT.

The chain couples TRBV20-1 to TRBJ1-1; no clear D. The V gene lost 1 base and the J gene lost 7 bases, with 4 bases spanning the gap. Germline assignment: CDR1 DFQATT and CDR2 SNEGSKA (reference sequence). This CDR3 is built from 10 residues. In nucleotides, the CDR3 is TGCAGTGCTAGAGTAAATGAAGCTTTCTTT. It is translated as CSARVNEAFF.

The rearrangement links TRBV6-5 to TRBJ2-7; 8 nucleotides line up with TRBD2. The CDR3 consists of 15 residues. V was pared by 1 base and J by 2 bases, with 4 bases of the junction left unmatched. The germline V gene encodes CDR1 MNHEY and CDR2 SVGAGI. The DNA for the CDR3 is TGTGCCAGCAGTTACTACACTAGCGGAACCTACGAGCAGTACTTC. The encoded protein is CASSYYTSGTYEQYF.

The chain recombines TRBV5-1 with TRBJ2-1; perhaps TRBD1 as D (6 bases). CDR3 size: 15 residues. The germline V and J ends were trimmed by 4 bases and 7 bases, with 18 bases remaining between them. Germline V CDR1 and CDR2: SGHRS, YFSETQ. This CDR3 reads CASSTRDRDMNEQFF. Written as DNA, the CDR3 is TGCGCCAGCAGCACCCGGGATCGGGACATGAATGAGCAGTTCTTC.

The chain joins TRBV4-1 to TRBJ2-7, with 7 positions matching TRBD1. Per the germline V gene, CDR1 is MGHRA and CDR2 is YSYEKL. This CDR3 region has 13 residues. Unmatched junction bases numbered 4, after V lost 1 base and J lost 7 bases. The CDR3 DNA sequence: TGCGCCAGCAGCCAAGGGGACAGCAGTGAGCAGTACTTC. Its translation: CASSQGDSSEQYF.

The CDR3 region is CASSKETGTGGGNTIYF. The CDR3 bases are TGTGCCAGCAGCAAAGAGACCGGGACAGGGGGGGGAAACACCATATATTTT. The chain combines TRBV21-1 with TRBJ1-3; the DNA was not used to check the table's D call, TRBD1. TRBV21-1 is a known pseudogene. This CDR3 spans 17 amino acids.

V gene TRBV5-1 combines with J gene TRBJ2-1; D gene ambiguous. Germline lookup yields CDR1 SGHRS and CDR2 YFSETQ. The CDR3 runs to 16 residues. The ends were cut back, 4 bases at V and 0 bases at J, with 14 bases in the middle. Here the CDR3 DNA reads TGCGCCAGCAGCCCAGAGGAGCGACGCTCCTACAATGAGCAGTTCTTC. Translating it yields CASSPEERRSYNEQFF.

The J gene is TRBJ1-1, the V gene TRBV20-1; D is unresolved. Germline assignment: CDR1 DFQATT and CDR2 SNEGSKA (reference sequence). The CDR3 consists of 11 residues. Here the CDR3 reads CRAAGNTEAFF. The CDR3 DNA reads as TGCAGAGCGGCAGGGAACACTGAAGCTTTCTTT.

J is TRBJ1-2 and V is TRBV11-3; 10 bases fit TRBD1. The CDR3 has 13 residues. Germline lookup yields CDR1 SGHNT and CDR2 YENEEA. V shed 5 bases, J shed 7 bases, and the junction held 4 bases outside the gene matches. The CDR3, as DNA: TGTGCCAGCAGCAAAGGACAGGGGGGTGGCTACACCTTC. It yields the protein CASSKGQGGGYTF.

The J gene is TRBJ2-7, the V gene TRBV28; D is uncertain. The CDR3 contains 14 residues. Trimming took 2 bases from V and 2 from J, leaving 10 bases between them. CDR1 MDHEN and CDR2 SYDVKM come from the germline V gene. CDR3 region: CASSLRTRPYEQYF. In DNA form, the CDR3 reads TGTGCCAGCAGTTTAAGAACGAGGCCCTACGAGCAGTACTTC.

This clone was seen a handful of times. The CDR3, as DNA: TGTGCCTGGAGTGTACGAGGGGGAAGTCAGCCCCAGCATTTT. This translates into CAWSVRGGSQPQHF. This sequence joins TRBV30 and TRBJ1-5; a possible D gene is TRBD1 (6 bases). V lost 0 bases and J lost 6, with 12 bases in between. Germline CDR1 GTSNPN, CDR2 SVGIG (reference sequence). The CDR3 is 14 amino acids.

This clone appeared a single time. This CDR3 reads CASSEYAGTQYF. CDR3 DNA: TGTGCCAGCAGTGAATATGCGGGGACCCAGTACTTC. The chain recombines TRBV25-1 with TRBJ2-5, with D maybe TRBD2 (5 bases). V lost 0 bases and J 7 bases, leaving 6 bases between the germline ends. This CDR3 is 12 amino acids long. Germline values: CDR1 MGHDK, CDR2 SYGVNS.

V usage is TRBV9 and J usage is TRBJ2-1; 8 bases are a match to TRBD2. This CDR3 spans 17 amino acids. J was trimmed by 0 bases and V by 4 bases; bases with no gene match: 9. The germline V gene encodes CDR1 SGDLS and CDR2 YYNGEE. The CDR3 loop reads CASSPFSGGSSYNEQFF. The CDR3, as DNA: TGTGCCAGCAGCCCCTTCAGCGGGGGAAGCTCCTACAATGAGCAGTTCTTC.

The genes are TRBV7-9 and TRBJ1-2; D possibly corresponds to TRBD1 (5 bases). The CDR3 has 14 residues. The V gene's germline CDR1 is SEHNR and CDR2 FQNEAQ (reference sequence). V lost 5 bases and J lost 4, with 14 bases in between. CDR3 amino acids: CASSPRTGLYGYTF. CDR3 in DNA: TGTGCCAGCAGCCCGAGGACGGGACTCTATGGCTACACCTTC. The complete variable domain, with remaining parts taken from reference TRBV7-9 and TRBJ1-2, reads DTGVSQNPRHKITKRGQNVTFRCDPISEHNRLYWYRQTLGQGPEFLTYFQNEAQLEKSRLLSDRFSAERPKGSFSTLEIQRTEQGDSAMYLCASSPRTGLYGYTFGSGTRLTVV.

The J gene is TRBJ2-5, the V gene TRBV6-1; a weak D match, TRBD2 (6 bases). V was shortened by 2 bases and J by 4 bases, with 14 bases between the two germline ends. The germline V gene encodes CDR1 MNHNS and CDR2 SASEGT. The CDR3 covers 15 residues. The CDR3 DNA reads TGTGCCAGCAGTGAACAGACTAGTGGGGGAGAGACCCAGTACTTC. This translates into CASSEQTSGGETQYF.

The V and J genes are TRBV6-5 and TRBJ2-7, with D perhaps matching TRBD2 (6 bases). Germline CDR1 and CDR2: MNHEY and SVGAGI. V was pared by 4 bases and J by 7 bases, with 11 bases between. The CDR3 sequence is 12 residues long. Here the CDR3 DNA reads TGTGCCAGCAGTTCCGGGAGATTTGAGCAGTACTTC. It encodes CASSSGRFEQYF.

V usage is TRBV9 and J usage is TRBJ2-1; D remains unclear. This CDR3 comprises 13 residues. Germline CDR1 SGDLS, CDR2 YYNGEE. Trimming shortened V by 4 bases and J by 6 bases, and 11 bases separated the two germline ends. In nucleotides, the CDR3 is TGTGCCAGCAGCCCTATCCGGGTCAATGAGCAGTTCTTC. Encoded protein: CASSPIRVNEQFF.

CDR3 loop: CASSQDSGLSETQYF. Here the CDR3 DNA reads TGCGCCAGCAGCCAAGATTCGGGACTTTCGGAGACCCAGTACTTC. The chain has TRBV4-1 and TRBJ2-5; D is possibly TRBD2 (6 bases). In germline, CDR1 is MGHRA, CDR2 YSYEKL. This CDR3 contains 15 residues. Trimming took off 0 bases at V and 5 bases at J, with 13 bases between the two ends.

The chain joins TRBV5-5 to TRBJ2-3; 7 positions agree with TRBD2. Unmatched junction bases numbered 11, after V lost 4 bases and J lost 0 bases. This CDR3 contains 17 residues. CDR1 and CDR2 (germline): SGHKS, YYEKEE (reference sequence). The CDR3 loop reads CASSPVPSGVSTDTQYF. In nucleotides, the CDR3 is TGTGCCAGCAGCCCTGTACCTAGCGGAGTGAGCACAGATACGCAGTATTTT.

The genes are TRBV19 and TRBJ2-7, with D hard to call. This CDR3 is 21 amino acids long. Trimming took 6 bases from V and 4 from J, leaving 37 bases between them. Germline CDR1 LNHDA, CDR2 SQIVND (reference sequence). The CDR3, as DNA: TGTGCCAGTAGCCCATCGTCGAGGCAAAGACTGAAGAGCCTAAGTATATACGAGCAGTACTTC. Residues: CASSPSSRQRLKSLSIYEQYF.

The chain combines TRBV9 with TRBJ2-2; TRBD1 matches at 9 bases. The trim removed 2 bases at V and 0 bases at J, leaving 11 bases unmatched. Germline V gene data show CDR1 as SGDLS and CDR2 as YYNGEE. The CDR3 runs to 19 residues. CDR3 bases: TGTGCCAGCAGCGTGAGGGGGCCACAGGGGGCGGCGAACACCGGGGAGCTGTTTTTT. It specifies CASSVRGPQGAANTGELFF.

The sample holds one count of this clone. The chain carries TRBV9 and TRBJ2-2, with TRBD2 matching 14 bases. The CDR3 is 17 residues long. Germline V lookup: CDR1 SGDLS, CDR2 YYNGEE. Trimming removed 0 bases from V and 7 bases from J; junction bases left unmatched: 5. CDR3 region: CASSVGLAGGPDGELFF. The CDR3, as DNA: TGTGCCAGCAGCGTAGGACTAGCGGGAGGGCCGGACGGGGAGCTGTTTTTT.

The CDR3 region has the DNA TGTGCCAGCAGCTTAGTTGGTAGTAGCGGGCTTGCCTACGAGCAGTACTTC. It yields the protein CASSLVGSSGLAYEQYF. The chain recombines TRBV7-2 with TRBJ2-7; 7 bases line up with TRBD2. This CDR3 spans 17 amino acids. V was pared by 1 base and J by 2 bases, with 11 bases of the junction left unmatched. Germline values: CDR1 SGHTA, CDR2 FQGNSA.

CDR3 sequence (DNA): TGTGCCAGCAGAGGCTCACCGAGTAGTACAGATACGCAGTATTTT. This codes for CASRGSPSSTDTQYF. The chain recombines TRBV19 with TRBJ2-3; no clear D. Per germline, CDR1 LNHDA and CDR2 SQIVND (reference sequence). V was clipped by 9 bases and J by 3 bases, with 19 bases between them. This CDR3 has 15 residues.

The chain combines TRBV7-9 with TRBJ1-2, with 9 positions matching TRBD1. Trimming cost V 2 bases and J 8 bases; bases outside gene matches: 9. Germline V gene lookup returns CDR1 SEHNR and CDR2 FQNEAQ (reference sequence). CDR3 length: 15 residues. CDR3 in amino acids: CASSLKGQGSWGYTF. As DNA, the CDR3 is TGTGCCAGCAGCTTAAAGGGACAGGGCTCCTGGGGCTACACCTTC.

J is TRBJ2-7 and V is TRBV9; 9 bases are a match to TRBD1. V gave up 0 bases and J gave up 4 bases; unmatched junction bases: 2. CDR1 is SGDLS, CDR2 YYNGEE, per germline. The CDR3 totals 14 residues. CDR3 bases: TGTGCCAGCAGCGTAGCGGACAGGGGATACGAGCAGTACTTC. Amino acid sequence: CASSVADRGYEQYF.

V usage is TRBV9 and J usage is TRBJ2-7; 11 bases agree with TRBD2. This CDR3 contains 20 residues. The ends lost 4 bases at V and 0 bases at J; junction bases unmatched: 18. Germline V gene data show CDR1 as SGDLS and CDR2 as YYNGEE. The CDR3 sequence is CASSPMPGLADYISSYEQYF. Here the CDR3 DNA reads TGTGCCAGCAGCCCTATGCCGGGACTAGCGGACTACATCAGCTCCTACGAGCAGTACTTC.

The CDR3: CASSIGTGGGFGSYEQYF. The CDR3 DNA reads as TGTGCCAGCAGCATTGGGACAGGGGGCGGGTTTGGCTCCTACGAGCAGTACTTC. J is TRBJ2-7 and V is TRBV7-6; TRBD1 agrees at 12 bases. With 5 bases clipped from V and 0 bases from J, the junction kept 11 bases outside the gene matches. CDR3 length: 18 amino acids. In germline, CDR1 is SGHVS, CDR2 FNYEAQ. Variable domain in full (rest from reference TRBV7-6 and TRBJ2-7): GAGVSQSPRYKVTKRGQDVALRCDPISGHVSLYWYRQALGQGPEFLTYFNYEAQQDKSGLPNDRFSAERPEGSISTLTIQRTEQRDSAMYRCASSIGTGGGFGSYEQYFGPGTRLTVT.

A single count supports this clone. The chain carries TRBV7-3 and TRBJ2-7, with TRBD2 matching over 7 bases. V lost 2 bases and J lost 4; bases outside the gene matches: 8. Per germline, CDR1 SGHTA and CDR2 FQGTGA. There are 15 residues in the CDR3. CDR3 coding DNA: TGTGCCAGCAGCTTATACGCGGGAGTTTCTTACGAGCAGTACTTC. Encoded protein: CASSLYAGVSYEQYF.